These 10 T cell receptor beta chains were sequenced from one sample in a study of blood T cell repertoires in COVID-19 (dated by TCRdb to about 2020). The library relied on the immunoSEQ multiplex PCR assay. TCRdb provides this immuneACCESS table in a form limited to in-frame rearrangements. Some clones are lacking; in checked studies, under half of them reflect an unresolved V gene, and why the rest are absent is not known. The table for this sample lists some 150,000 clones; 87% of them were counted only once. Of the sample, over 3.5% falls within the top ten clones. The sequencing sample was made of peripheral blood. The receptors were gathered from a woman in her sixties who had recovered from COVID-19.

V and J are TRBV2 and TRBJ1-3, with a tentative D call TRBD1 (6 bases). The CDR3 consists of 13 residues. Germline V lookup: CDR1 SNHLY, CDR2 FYNNEI. V was shortened by 4 bases and J by 4 bases, with 8 bases between the two germline ends. The chain's CDR3 is CASSGGLGNTIYF. CDR3 DNA: TGTGCCAGCAGTGGGGGGCTCGGAAACACCATATATTTT.

This rearrangement joins TRBV5-1 to TRBJ2-3; no clear D gene. V lost 4 bases and J lost 6, with 9 bases in between. The CDR3 has 12 residues. Per the germline V gene, CDR1 is SGHRS and CDR2 is YFSETQ. The CDR3 protein is CASSDLGDTQYF. CDR3 nucleotide sequence: TGCGCCAGCAGCGACCTAGGTGATACGCAGTATTTT.

The genes are TRBV18 and TRBJ2-5; 8 bases map to TRBD2. The V gene end was trimmed by 0 bases and the J gene end by 3 bases; junction bases not matched to a gene: 0. The CDR3 loop spans 14 amino acids. The germline CDR1 and CDR2 sequences are KGHSH and LQKENI. In nucleotides, the CDR3 is TGTGCCAGCTCACCACCGGGACTAGAAGAGACCCAGTACTTC. Its protein product is CASSPPGLEETQYF.

The J gene is TRBJ2-2, the V gene TRBV10-2; weak D call: TRBD1 (5 bases). This CDR3 comprises 16 residues. CDR1 WSHSY and CDR2 SAAADI come from the germline V gene. V lost 3 bases, J lost 4 bases, and 15 bases lay in between. CDR3 sequence reads: CASSDWGQSATGELFF. For the CDR3, the DNA is TGCGCCAGCAGTGACTGGGGCCAGAGTGCCACCGGGGAGCTGTTTTTT.

This chain joins TRBV5-4 and TRBJ2-1, with 13 bases identical to TRBD2. Trimming removed 4 bases from V and 9 bases from J; junction bases left unmatched: 7. The CDR3 is 15 amino acids. Germline CDR1 SGHNT, CDR2 YYREEE (reference sequence). CDR3 residues: CASSPPGLAGSEQFF. The CDR3 coding sequence is TGTGCCAGCAGCCCCCCGGGACTAGCGGGGAGTGAGCAGTTCTTC.

This chain joins TRBV7-8 and TRBJ2-2, with a weak D call TRBD1 (6 bases). Looked up from germline, CDR1 is SGHVS and CDR2 is FQNEAQ. The CDR3 extends over 14 amino acids. Trimming took 5 bases from V and 1 from J, leaving 8 bases between them. CDR3 in DNA: TGTGCCAGCAGCCCGGACAGGAACACCGGGGAGCTGTTTTTT. Encoded protein: CASSPDRNTGELFF.

The table lists this clone with a few counts. J is TRBJ1-2 and V is TRBV5-1; D not resolved. The V end lost 0 bases, the J end lost 4 bases, and 13 bases lay between the germline ends. The CDR3 consists of 15 residues. The germline V gene encodes CDR1 SGHRS and CDR2 YFSETQ. CDR3 DNA: TGCGCCAGCAGCTTGGAGTTGGCAGGTGGCTATGGCTACACCTTC. This translates into CASSLELAGGYGYTF. Full variable domain (rest looked up from reference TRBV5-1 and TRBJ1-2): KAGVTQTPRYLIKTRGQQVTLSCSPISGHRSVSWYQQTPGQGLQFLFEYFSETQRNKGNFPGRFSGRQFSNSRSEMNVSTLELGDSALYLCASSLELAGGYGYTFGSGTRLTVV.

The rearrangement uses TRBV7-9 and TRBJ1-3; 8 nucleotides line up with TRBD1. There are 14 residues in the CDR3. Per germline, CDR1 SEHNR and CDR2 FQNEAQ (reference sequence). V lost 5 bases, J lost 4 bases, and 4 bases stayed unmatched. The CDR3 sequence is CASSPRDRGNTIYF. CDR3 coding DNA: TGTGCCAGCAGCCCCCGGGACAGGGGAAACACCATATATTTT.

This sequence joins TRBV28 and TRBJ2-7; 10 bases are shared with TRBD2. With 6 bases clipped from V and 3 bases from J, the junction kept 8 bases outside the gene matches. The CDR3 covers 15 residues. CDR1 and CDR2 from the germline V gene are MDHEN and SYDVKM. CDR3 sequence (DNA): TGTGCCAGCAGCCCTAGGACTAGCGGATACTACGAGCAGTACTTC. Residues: CASSPRTSGYYEQYF.

This chain uses TRBV5-1 with TRBJ2-5, with D possibly being TRBD1 (5 bases). Trimming cost V 0 bases and J 1 base, with 10 bases left between them. This CDR3 has 15 amino acids. CDR1 and CDR2 from the germline V gene are SGHRS and YFSETQ. The CDR3 spells CASSLGTISQETQYF. Written as DNA, the CDR3 is TGCGCCAGCAGCTTGGGGACAATCAGCCAAGAGACCCAGTACTTC. Full variable domain (rest looked up from reference TRBV5-1 and TRBJ2-5): KAGVTQTPRYLIKTRGQQVTLSCSPISGHRSVSWYQQTPGQGLQFLFEYFSETQRNKGNFPGRFSGRQFSNSRSEMNVSTLELGDSALYLCASSLGTISQETQYFGPGTRLLVL.